Listed below are T cell receptor beta chains from one sample, sequenced in a study of cytomegalovirus exposure and HLA in healthy donors. Profiling relied on immunoSEQ multiplex PCR, and the TCRdb table lists in-frame clones only, not all of them. The sample has about 140,000 clones, roughly 72% seen once. The specimen sequenced was PBMCs. Receptors originate from a man in his forties in good health and CMV-seronegative. CDR3s include the opening cysteine and the closing phenylalanine or tryptophan. Fields, in order: clone size, J gene, V gene, D gene, CDR3 DNA, CDR3 protein. The D gene is left open where the match is weak. Clone size, where shown, is once, few, many, or a class for clones that have expanded.

size: NA; J: TRBJ1-2; V: TRBV25-1; D: NA; DNA: TGTGCCAGCAGTGAAGGCCCCTATGGCTACACCTTC; CDR3: CASSEGPYGYTF
size: NA; J: TRBJ2-1; V: TRBV2; D: TRBD1; DNA: TGTGCCAGCAGTGTGTCAGGGACAGGGGGCGCGAATGAGCAGTTCTTC; CDR3: CASSVSGTGGANEQFF
size: NA; J: TRBJ2-5; V: TRBV6-5; D: NA; DNA: TGTGCCAGCAGTCGACTAGGGGAAGAGACCCAGTACTTC; CDR3: CASSRLGEETQYF
size: NA; J: TRBJ2-7; V: TRBV18; D: TRBD1; DNA: TGTGCCAGCTCGGGGGACAGGCGCTCCTACGAGCAGTACTTC; CDR3: CASSGDRRSYEQYF
size: NA; J: TRBJ2-3; V: TRBV5-4; D: TRBD2; DNA: TGTGCCAGCAGCGCCGAAGCAGCGGGACATACGCAGTATTTT; CDR3: CASSAEAAGHTQYF
size: once; J: TRBJ2-7; V: TRBV28; D: TRBD1; DNA: TGTGCCAGCAGCCAACAGGGGTGGGGCTCCTACGAGCAGTACTTC; CDR3: CASSQQGWGSYEQYF
size: NA; J: TRBJ2-3; V: TRBV28; D: TRBD1; DNA: TGTGCCAGCAGTCTGACAGGGACCACAGATACGCAGTATTTT; CDR3: CASSLTGTTDTQYF
size: NA; J: TRBJ2-2; V: TRBV21-1; D: NA; DNA: TGTGCCAGCAGCATAGGGACAGGGGGAGCGGAGCTGTTTTTT; CDR3: CASSIGTGGAELFF
size: NA; J: TRBJ1-1; V: TRBV12-5; D: NA; DNA: TGTGCTAGTGGTATCGACGGGTCCGATCCGAACACTGAAGCTTTCTTT; CDR3: CASGIDGSDPNTEAFF
size: NA; J: TRBJ1-2; V: TRBV28; D: NA; DNA: TGTGCCAGCAGTTTATTGGGCCCTAACTATGGCTACACCTTC; CDR3: CASSLLGPNYGYTF
size: NA; J: TRBJ2-1; V: TRBV15; D: TRBD2; DNA: TGTGCCACCTCACGGGGAGGGATCAATGAGCAGTTCTTC; CDR3: CATSRGGINEQFF
size: NA; J: TRBJ2-3; V: TRBV7-8; D: NA; DNA: TGTGCCAGCAGCTCTCACCCAGAGGAAGGCACAGATACGCAGTATTTT; CDR3: CASSSHPEEGTDTQYF
size: NA; J: TRBJ1-2; V: TRBV29-1; D: TRBD1; DNA: TGCAGCGTTGGCGGGACAGGGAGCGATATGGGCTATGGCTACACCTTC; CDR3: CSVGGTGSDMGYGYTF
size: NA; J: TRBJ2-1; V: TRBV5-4; D: NA; DNA: TGTGCCAGCAGCTTCACAGGTTATGGCCGCAATGAGCAGTTCTTC; CDR3: CASSFTGYGRNEQFF
size: NA; J: TRBJ1-5; V: TRBV16; D: NA; DNA: TGTGCCAGCAGCCAATCGTGGCCAGGCGGCAATCAGCCCCAGCATTTT; CDR3: CASSQSWPGGNQPQHF
size: few; J: TRBJ1-2; V: TRBV30; D: NA; DNA: TGTGCCTGGAGTGTACCCAGTCTCGCTAACTATGGCTACACCTTC; CDR3: CAWSVPSLANYGYTF
size: NA; J: TRBJ1-6; V: TRBV15; D: TRBD1; DNA: TGTGCCACCAGCCCGACAGGGGAGAATTCACCCCTCCACTTT; CDR3: CATSPTGENSPLHF
size: NA; J: TRBJ1-1; V: TRBV7-6; D: NA; DNA: TGTGCCAGCAGCCCCCGTGGGGGGTTGGAGGCTTTCTTT; CDR3: CASSPRGGLEAFF
size: NA; J: TRBJ1-2; V: TRBV4-1; D: TRBD1; DNA: TGCGCCAGCAGCCCACCGGACAGGGGGCACTATGGCTACACCTTC; CDR3: CASSPPDRGHYGYTF
size: NA; J: TRBJ2-5; V: TRBV6-5; D: NA; DNA: TGTGCCAGCAGTGTCCAGGGTGTGCGGCAAGAGACCCAGTACTTC; CDR3: CASSVQGVRQETQYF
size: NA; J: TRBJ2-3; V: TRBV7-2; D: TRBD2; DNA: TGTGCCAGCAGCTCCTTAGCGGGGGGGCTGGCCCCCCCAGATACGCAGTATTTT; CDR3: CASSSLAGGLAPPDTQYF
size: few; J: TRBJ2-3; V: TRBV21-1; D: NA; DNA: TGTGCCAGCAGCTATCCCTCGGACGGAGGAGAGGGAGATACGCAGTATTTT; CDR3: CASSYPSDGGEGDTQYF
size: few; J: TRBJ2-7; V: TRBV4-2; D: NA; DNA: TGTGCCAGCAGCCAATCGGTAGCGGAGATCTACGAGCAGTACTTC; CDR3: CASSQSVAEIYEQYF
size: NA; J: TRBJ2-5; V: TRBV7-2; D: TRBD2; DNA: TGTGCCAGCAGCTTACTCTCCCTAGCGGTCGTTACGGAGACCCAGTACTTC; CDR3: CASSLLSLAVVTETQYF
size: once; J: TRBJ1-1; V: TRBV6-1; D: NA; DNA: TGTGCCAGCGGACTGACAGGCGACACTGAAGCTTTCTTT; CDR3: CASGLTGDTEAFF
size: NA; J: TRBJ2-1; V: TRBV7-3; D: NA; DNA: TGTGCCAGCAGCCTTGAGGGTATTGCTTCCTACAATGAGCAGTTCTTC; CDR3: CASSLEGIASYNEQFF
size: NA; J: TRBJ2-7; V: TRBV6-1; D: NA; DNA: TGTGCCAGCAGTGAGGAGGACGCGAGCTCCTACGAGCAGTACTTC; CDR3: CASSEEDASSYEQYF